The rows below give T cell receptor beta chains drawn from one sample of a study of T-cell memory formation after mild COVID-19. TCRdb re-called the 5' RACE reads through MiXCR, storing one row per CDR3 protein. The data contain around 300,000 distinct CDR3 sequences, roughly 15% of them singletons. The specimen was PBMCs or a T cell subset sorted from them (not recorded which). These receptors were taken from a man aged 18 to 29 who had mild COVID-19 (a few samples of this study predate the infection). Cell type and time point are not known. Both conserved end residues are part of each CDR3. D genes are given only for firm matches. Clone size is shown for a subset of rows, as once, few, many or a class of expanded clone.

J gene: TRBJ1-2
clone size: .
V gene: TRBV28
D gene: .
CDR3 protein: CAAQGPLLYGYTF
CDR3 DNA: TGTGCCGCCCAGGGTCCCCTACTCTATGGCTACACCTTC

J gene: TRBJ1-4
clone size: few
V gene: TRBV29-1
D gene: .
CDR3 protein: CSVEDRVRGEKLFF
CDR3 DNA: TGCAGCGTTGAAGATCGCGTCAGGGGTGAAAAACTGTTTTTT

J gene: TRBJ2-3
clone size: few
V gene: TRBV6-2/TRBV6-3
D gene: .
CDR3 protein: CASSYQRSTDTQYF
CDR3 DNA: TGTGCCAGCAGTTACCAACGGAGCACAGATACGCAGTATTTT

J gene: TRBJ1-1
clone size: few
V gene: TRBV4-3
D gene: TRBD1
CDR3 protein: CASSQGRTGLNTEAFF
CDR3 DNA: TGCGCCAGCAGCCAAGGTAGGACAGGGTTAAACACTGAAGCTTTCTTT

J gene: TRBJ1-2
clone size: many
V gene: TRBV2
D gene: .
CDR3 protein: CASRDPRITNYGYTF
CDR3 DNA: TGTGCCAGCAGGGACCCTAGAATTACAAACTATGGCTACACCTTC

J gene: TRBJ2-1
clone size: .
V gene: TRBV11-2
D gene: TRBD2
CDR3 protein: CASTPRTSGGAKGVF
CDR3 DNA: TGTGCCAGCACACCCCGGACTAGCGGGGGGGCCAAGGGGGTCTTC

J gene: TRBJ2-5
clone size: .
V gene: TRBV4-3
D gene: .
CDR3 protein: CASSLRSGLAETQYF
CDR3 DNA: TGCGCCAGCAGCCTTAGATCGGGGCTAGCGGAGACCCAGTACTTC

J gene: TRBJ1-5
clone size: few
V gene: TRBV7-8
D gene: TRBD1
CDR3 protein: CASSADRGIHQPQHF
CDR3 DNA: TGTGCCAGCAGCGCGGACAGGGGGATACATCAGCCCCAGCATTTT

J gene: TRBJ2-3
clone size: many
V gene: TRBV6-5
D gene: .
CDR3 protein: CASSSGDTQYF
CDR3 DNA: TGTGCCAGCAGCTCGGGGGATACGCAGTATTTT

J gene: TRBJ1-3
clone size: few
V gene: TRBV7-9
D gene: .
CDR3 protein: CASLSGRGSGNTIYF
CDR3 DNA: TGTGCCAGCCTCTCGGGCAGGGGCTCTGGAAACACCATATATTTT

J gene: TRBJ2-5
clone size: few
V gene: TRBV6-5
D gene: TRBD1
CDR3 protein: CASSTRQGPRETQYF
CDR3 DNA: TGTGCCAGCAGCACACGACAGGGGCCACGAGAGACCCAGTACTTC

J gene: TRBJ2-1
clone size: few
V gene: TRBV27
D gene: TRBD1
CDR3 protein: CASIHRGTSYNEQFF
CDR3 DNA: TGTGCCAGCATCCACAGGGGGACGAGCTACAATGAGCAGTTCTTC

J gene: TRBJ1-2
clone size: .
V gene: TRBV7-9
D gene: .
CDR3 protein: CALVKEGTTGYGYTF
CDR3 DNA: TGTGCCTTAGTGAAGGAGGGGACTACTGGCTATGGCTACACCTTC

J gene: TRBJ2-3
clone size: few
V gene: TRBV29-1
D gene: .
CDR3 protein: CSVDVGTDTQYF
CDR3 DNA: TGCAGCGTTGACGTCGGCACAGATACGCAGTATTTT

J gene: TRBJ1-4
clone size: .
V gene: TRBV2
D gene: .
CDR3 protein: CASRFTAPRLFF
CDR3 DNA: TGTGCCAGCAGATTCACGGCCCCGAGGCTGTTTTTT

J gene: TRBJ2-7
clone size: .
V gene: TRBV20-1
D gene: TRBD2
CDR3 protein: CSASGTSASYEQYF
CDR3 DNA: TGCAGTGCTTCCGGGACTAGCGCCTCCTACGAGCAGTACTTC

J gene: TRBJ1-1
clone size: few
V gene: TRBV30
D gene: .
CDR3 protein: CAWSVLLNTEAFF
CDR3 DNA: TGTGCCTGGAGTGTACTCCTGAACACTGAAGCTTTCTTT

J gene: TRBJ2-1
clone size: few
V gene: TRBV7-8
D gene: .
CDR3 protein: CASSLGPANEQFF
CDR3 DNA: TGTGCCAGCAGCCTGGGACCAGCCAATGAGCAGTTCTTC

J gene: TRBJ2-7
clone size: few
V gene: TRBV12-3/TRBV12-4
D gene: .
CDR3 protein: CASSSSTVYEQYF
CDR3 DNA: TGTGCCAGCAGTTCGTCAACAGTTTACGAGCAGTACTTC

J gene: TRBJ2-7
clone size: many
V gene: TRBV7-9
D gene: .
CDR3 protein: CASSLGPGDYEQYF
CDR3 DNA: TGTGCCAGCAGCTTAGGCCCGGGGGACTACGAGCAGTACTTC

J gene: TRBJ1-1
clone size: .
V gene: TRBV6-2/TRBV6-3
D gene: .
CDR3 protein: CASKYFSGAEAFF
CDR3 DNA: TGTGCCAGCAAATACTTCTCGGGCGCTGAAGCTTTCTTT

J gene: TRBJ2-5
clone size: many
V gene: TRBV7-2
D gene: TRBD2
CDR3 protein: CASSLQRGGWETQYF
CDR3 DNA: TGTGCCAGCAGCTTACAGCGGGGGGGCTGGGAGACCCAGTACTTC

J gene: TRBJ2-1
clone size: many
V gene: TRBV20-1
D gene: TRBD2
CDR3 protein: CSATGLAGATRNEQFF
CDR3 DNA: TGCAGTGCCACGGGACTAGCGGGGGCGACACGGAATGAGCAGTTCTTC

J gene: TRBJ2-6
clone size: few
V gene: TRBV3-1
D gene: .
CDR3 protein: CASSQGGHKISGANVLTF
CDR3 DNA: TGTGCCAGCAGCCAAGGGGGACACAAGATCTCTGGGGCCAACGTCCTGACTTTC

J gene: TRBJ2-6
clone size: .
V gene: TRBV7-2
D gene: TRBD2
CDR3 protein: CASSFLSGGALGANVLTF
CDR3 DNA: TGTGCCAGCAGCTTCCTCAGCGGGGGGGCGCTTGGGGCCAACGTCCTGACTTTC

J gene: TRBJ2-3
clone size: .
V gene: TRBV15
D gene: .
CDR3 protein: CATSRPVSTDTQYF
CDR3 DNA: TGTGCCACCAGCAGACCCGTTAGCACAGATACGCAGTATTTT

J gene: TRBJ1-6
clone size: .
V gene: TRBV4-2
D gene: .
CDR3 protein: CASSQDSPPAYSPLHF
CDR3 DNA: TGTGCCAGCAGCCAAGATAGTCCCCCGGCCTATTCACCCCTCCACTTT

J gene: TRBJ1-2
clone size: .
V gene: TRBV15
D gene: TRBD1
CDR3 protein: CATSRVTGVGYTF
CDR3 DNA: TGTGCCACCAGCAGAGTAACAGGGGTTGGCTACACCTTC

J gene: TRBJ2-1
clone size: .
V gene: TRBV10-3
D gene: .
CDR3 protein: CAISGRDLSNNEQFF
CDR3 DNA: TGTGCCATCAGTGGCCGGGACTTGTCCAACAATGAGCAGTTCTTC

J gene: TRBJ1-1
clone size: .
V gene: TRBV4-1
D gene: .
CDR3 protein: CASSRGPTEEAFF
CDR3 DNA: TGCGCCAGCAGCCGCGGGCCGACGGAAGAAGCTTTCTTT

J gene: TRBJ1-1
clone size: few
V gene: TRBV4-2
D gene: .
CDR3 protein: CASSQDWGDTEAFF
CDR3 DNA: TGTGCCAGCAGCCAAGATTGGGGGGACACTGAAGCTTTCTTT

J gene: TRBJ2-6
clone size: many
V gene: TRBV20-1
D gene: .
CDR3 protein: CSASQASYSGANVLTF
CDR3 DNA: TGCAGTGCCAGTCAGGCTTCCTACTCTGGGGCCAACGTCCTGACTTTC

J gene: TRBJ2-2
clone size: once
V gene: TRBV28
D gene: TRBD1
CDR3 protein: CASSRFGGQRNTGELFF
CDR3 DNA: TGTGCCAGCAGCCGATTTGGGGGACAGAGGAACACCGGGGAGCTGTTTTTT

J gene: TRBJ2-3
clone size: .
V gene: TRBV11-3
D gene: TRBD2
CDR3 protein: CASSPGGRGGVDTQYF
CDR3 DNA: TGTGCCAGCAGCCCTGGGGGGCGGGGGGGCGTAGATACGCAGTATTTT

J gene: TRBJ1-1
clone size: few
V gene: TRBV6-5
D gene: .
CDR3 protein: CASSTTGSREAFF
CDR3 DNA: TGTGCCAGCAGTACGACGGGTTCTCGTGAAGCTTTCTTT

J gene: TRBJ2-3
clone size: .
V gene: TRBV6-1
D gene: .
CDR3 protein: CASSEAQGADTQYF
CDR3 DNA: TGTGCCAGCAGTGAAGCGCAAGGGGCAGATACGCAGTATTTT

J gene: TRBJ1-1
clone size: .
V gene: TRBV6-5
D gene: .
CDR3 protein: CASSYSPGAGTEAFF
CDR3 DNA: TGTGCCAGCAGTTACTCACCGGGGGCTGGGACTGAAGCTTTCTTT

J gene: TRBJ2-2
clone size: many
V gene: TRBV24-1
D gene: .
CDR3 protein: CAASPANTGELFF
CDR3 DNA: TGTGCCGCCTCACCCGCGAACACCGGGGAGCTGTTTTTT

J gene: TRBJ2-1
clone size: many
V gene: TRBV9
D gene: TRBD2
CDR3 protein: CASSVAGSGGSDEQFF
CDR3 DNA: TGTGCCAGCAGCGTAGCTGGTAGCGGGGGGAGCGATGAGCAGTTCTTC

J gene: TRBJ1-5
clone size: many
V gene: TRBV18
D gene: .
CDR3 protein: CASSLEQGSNQPQHF
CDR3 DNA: TGTGCCAGCTCCCTAGAACAGGGAAGCAATCAGCCCCAGCATTTT

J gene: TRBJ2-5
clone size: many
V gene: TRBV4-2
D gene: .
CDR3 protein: CASSQEAGRETQYF
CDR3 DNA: TGTGCCAGCAGCCAAGAGGCGGGTCGGGAGACCCAGTACTTC